The rows below give T cell receptor beta chains drawn from one sample of a study of blood T cell repertoires in COVID-19. TCRdb's table, derived via immunoSEQ multiplex PCR, lists solely in-frame clones and lacks some. The sample shows 250,000 to 350,000 clones, 90% of them seen only once. Input material: PBMCs or T cells enriched from blood (not recorded which). These receptors all stem from a man aged 55 to 70 who had recovered from COVID-19. Each CDR3 is given without its conserved first and last residue.

v_call	j_call	cdr3_aa
TRBV14	TRBJ2-3	ASRRAGGPPDTQY
TRBV5-4	TRBJ2-1	ASRPPGQYNEQF
TRBV18	TRBJ1-3	ASSPGQTGNTIY
TRBV7-9	TRBJ2-3	ASSLVPADTQY
TRBV11-3	TRBJ2-1	ASSSMKNEQF
TRBV7-8	TRBJ2-3	ASSRQGSDTQY
TRBV27	TRBJ2-7	ASSYGTSYEQY
TRBV3-1/TRBV3-2	TRBJ1-2	ASSQSRDLGYT
TRBV6-5	TRBJ2-2	ATSGGRNTGELF
TRBV20-1	TRBJ2-3	SASAVTDTQY
TRBV30	TRBJ1-3	AWGTGSSGNTIY
TRBV19	TRBJ2-5	ASTRGFGVETQY
TRBV5-6	TRBJ1-1	ASSYRDRGSEAF
TRBV30	TRBJ2-7	AWGTSGEQY
TRBV4-1	TRBJ1-6	ASSQGTSSPLH
TRBV11-2	TRBJ2-1	ASSFSVGQRTYNEQF
TRBV4-1	TRBJ2-1	ASSPPTQGLSYNEQF
TRBV6-2/TRBV6-3	TRBJ2-7	ASSPKRTGTGFLEQY
TRBV5-1	TRBJ1-1	ASSFSGDTEAF
TRBV21-1	TRBJ2-7	ASSLQQIRAETSGSEQY
TRBV5-1	TRBJ2-5	ASSPGQGSETQY
TRBV16	TRBJ2-7	ASTSNRESYEQY
TRBV15	TRBJ1-4	ATSRETGVSEKLF
TRBV21-1	TRBJ1-3	ASSTGQGGGNTIY
TRBV10-2	TRBJ1-1	ASRSGTGATEAF
TRBV27	TRBJ1-1	ASSLSPSPSTEAF
TRBV6-5	TRBJ1-1	ASSYPGRGTEAF
TRBV5-4	TRBJ2-7	ASSFSGRAYEQY
TRBV5-4	TRBJ1-1	ASSLVAGAEAF
TRBV7-9	TRBJ1-2	ASSEWTDTNYGYT
TRBV6-5	TRBJ2-7	ASSPWTGGTYEQY
TRBV3-1/TRBV3-2	TRBJ2-7	ASSRSGTGMYEQY
TRBV7-6	TRBJ2-7	ASSLLPETYEQY
TRBV19	TRBJ2-1	ASSATGLFDEQF
TRBV7-8	TRBJ2-5	ASSQKGQGVGETQY
TRBV7-9	TRBJ2-1	ASSLPQRGGNEQF
TRBV7-2	TRBJ1-2	ASSLVGRAFYGYT
TRBV9	TRBJ1-1	ASSVYGNTEAF
TRBV29-1	TRBJ2-3	SVATRITDTQY
TRBV9	TRBJ1-5	ASSVGTETLPQH
TRBV7-9	TRBJ1-3	ASSPTLRDSGNTIY
TRBV24-1	TRBJ2-1	ATSDPGLAGVDEQF
TRBV6-5	TRBJ1-1	ASSYSNGLYTEAF
TRBV5-1	TRBJ2-3	ASSSTGADTQY